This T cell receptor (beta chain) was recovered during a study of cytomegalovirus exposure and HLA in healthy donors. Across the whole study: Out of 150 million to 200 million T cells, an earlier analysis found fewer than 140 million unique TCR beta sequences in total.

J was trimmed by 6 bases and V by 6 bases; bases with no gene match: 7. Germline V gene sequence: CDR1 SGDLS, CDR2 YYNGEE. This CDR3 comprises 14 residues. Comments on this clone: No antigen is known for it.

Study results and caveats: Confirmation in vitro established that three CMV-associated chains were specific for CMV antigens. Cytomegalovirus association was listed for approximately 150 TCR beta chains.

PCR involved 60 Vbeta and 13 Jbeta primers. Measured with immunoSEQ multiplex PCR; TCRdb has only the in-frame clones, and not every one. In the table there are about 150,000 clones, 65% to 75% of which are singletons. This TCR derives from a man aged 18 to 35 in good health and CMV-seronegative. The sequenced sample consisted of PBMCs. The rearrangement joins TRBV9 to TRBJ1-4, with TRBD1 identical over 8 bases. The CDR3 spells CASNPGGGDEKLFF. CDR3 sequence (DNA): TGTGCCAGCAACCCAGGGGGCGGAGATGAAAAACTGTTTTTT. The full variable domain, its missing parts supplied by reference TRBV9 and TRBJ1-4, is DSGVTQTPKHLITATGQRVTLRCSPRSGDLSVYWYQQSLDQGLQFLIQYYNGEERAKGNILERFSAQQFPDLHSELNLSSLELGDSALYFCASNPGGGDEKLFFGSGTQLSVL.